Following are 16 T cell receptor beta chains from one sample sequenced in a study of OX40 agonist ivuxolimab in advanced cancers. TCRdb's table, derived via immunoSEQ multiplex PCR, lists solely in-frame clones and lacks some. The sample has roughly 70,000 clones, over 80% seen once; the top ten hold 5% to 7%. This material consisted of CD4+ or CD8+ T cells sorted from blood, taken in a trial of the OX40 agonist ivuxolimab. The receptors originated from an adult with an advanced solid tumor such as melanoma, head and neck, liver or kidney cancer.

This chain connects TRBV7-6 to TRBJ2-7, with TRBD2 matching over 11 bases. Germline V gives CDR1 SGHVS, CDR2 FNYEAQ. Trimming at V came to 1 base and at J to 4 bases, leaving 3 bases not matched to a gene. The CDR3 totals 15 residues. The CDR3 loop reads CASSLVAGGQYEQYF. For the CDR3, the DNA is TGTGCCAGCAGCTTAGTAGCGGGGGGGCAATACGAGCAGTACTTC.

CDR3 amino acids: CASLDGYEQYF. The CDR3 DNA reads TGTGCCAGCCTTGACGGGTACGAGCAGTACTTC. The rearrangement uses TRBV6-1 and TRBJ2-7; D uncertain. The V end was cut by 8 bases, the J end by 4 bases, with 9 bases between. The germline V gene encodes CDR1 MNHNS and CDR2 SASEGT. This CDR3 contains 11 residues.

In DNA, the CDR3 is TGTGCCAGTAGTCTTGTTCCGGGACAGGGTCCCCACGAGCAGTACTTC. Protein sequence: CASSLVPGQGPHEQYF. The V and J genes are TRBV19 and TRBJ2-7; TRBD1 agrees at 9 bases. V lost 5 bases and J lost 5; bases outside the gene matches: 13. Germline V gene data show CDR1 as LNHDA and CDR2 as SQIVND (reference sequence). The CDR3 spans 16 residues.

The gene calls are TRBV14 and TRBJ2-2, with D unclear. Germline V gene data show CDR1 as SGHDN and CDR2 as FVKESK. V dropped 4 bases and J dropped 6 bases, with 9 bases sitting between them. The CDR3 is 13 residues long. The CDR3 loop reads CASSPFWAGELFF. CDR3 in DNA: TGTGCCAGCAGCCCCTTCTGGGCCGGGGAGCTGTTTTTT.

Note on this clone: The same CDR3 can be traced to other DNA sequences in this sample. V is TRBV27 and J is TRBJ1-2; the D gene is possibly TRBD1 (5 bases). There are 15 residues in the CDR3. V was pared by 2 bases and J by 4 bases, with 14 bases between. Germline loops: CDR1 MNHEY, CDR2 SMNVEV (reference sequence). CDR3 in DNA: TGTGCCAGCAGTTTAAGGGGAGGTCCCTTCTATGGCTACACCTTC. This translates into CASSLRGGPFYGYTF.

This chain links TRBV7-9 with TRBJ1-1, with no clear D. CDR3 size: 12 residues. CDR1 SEHNR and CDR2 FQNEAQ come from the germline V gene (reference sequence). Trimming took off 5 bases at V and 3 bases at J, with 7 bases between the two ends. The CDR3 region has the DNA TGTGCCAGCAGCCGACTTGACACTGAAGCTTTCTTT. It translates to CASSRLDTEAFF.

The chain is built from TRBV9 and TRBJ1-2; 11 bases are a match to TRBD1. This CDR3 is built from 16 residues. CDR1 SGDLS and CDR2 YYNGEE come from the germline V gene. V lost 3 bases to trimming and J lost 5 bases; unmatched junction nucleotides: 9. CDR3 sequence reads: CASSEPDRGRGYGYTF. CDR3 DNA: TGTGCCAGCAGCGAACCGGACAGGGGGCGCGGATATGGCTACACCTTC.

This chain connects TRBV4-2 to TRBJ1-2; the match to TRBD1 covers 7 bases. Unmatched junction bases numbered 7, after V lost 3 bases and J lost 3 bases. Germline V gene sequence: CDR1 LGHNA, CDR2 YNFKEQ. The CDR3 has 15 amino acids. CDR3 sequence: CASSQASQGDYGYTF. The CDR3, as DNA: TGTGCCAGCAGCCAGGCCTCTCAGGGGGACTATGGCTACACCTTC.

Only one count was recorded for this clone. This chain connects TRBV2 to TRBJ2-5, with TRBD2 matching 13 bases. The length of the CDR3 is 16 residues. J gave up 2 bases and V 5 bases, and 5 bases lay outside the gene matches. Germline lookup yields CDR1 SNHLY and CDR2 FYNNEI. Here the CDR3 DNA reads TGTGCCAGCAGTACTGGACTAGCGGGAGTTCAAGAGACCCAGTACTTC. The encoded protein is CASSTGLAGVQETQYF.

The chain recombines TRBV6-1 with TRBJ2-3; 11 nucleotides align to TRBD2. V lost 0 bases to trimming and J lost 2 bases; unmatched junction nucleotides: 7. Germline CDR1 and CDR2: MNHNS and SASEGT. The CDR3 loop spans 18 amino acids. CDR3 coding DNA: TGTGCCAGCAGTGAAGCCCTCTTAGCGGGGGGGCTCACAGATACGCAGTATTTT. This sequence encodes CASSEALLAGGLTDTQYF.

The rearrangement links TRBV9 to TRBJ2-7, with D perhaps being TRBD1 or TRBD2 (6 bases each). Trimming took off 4 bases at V and 0 bases at J, with 14 bases between the two ends. The CDR3 runs to 15 residues. Germline CDR1 and CDR2: SGDLS and YYNGEE. The CDR3 here is CASSPPGAHSYEQYF. The DNA for the CDR3 is TGTGCCAGCAGCCCCCCGGGGGCTCACTCCTACGAGCAGTACTTC.

The J gene is TRBJ1-2, the V gene TRBV4-1, with D possibly matching TRBD1 (5 bases). CDR3 length: 16 amino acids. Trimming removed 1 base from V and 4 bases from J, with 16 bases in between. The germline CDR1 and CDR2 sequences are MGHRA and YSYEKL. The CDR3 is CASSQGDSPGTYGYTF. The CDR3 region has the DNA TGCGCCAGCAGCCAAGGTGATTCACCAGGGACCTATGGCTACACCTTC.

The genes are TRBV9 and TRBJ2-1, with TRBD1 matching 9 bases. V lost 3 bases to trimming and J lost 8 bases; unmatched junction nucleotides: 18. The CDR3 is made up of 18 amino acids. Germline values: CDR1 SGDLS, CDR2 YYNGEE. CDR3 sequence: CASSDSYRTGQGFDEQFF. The CDR3 region has the DNA TGTGCCAGCAGCGACTCCTATCGAACGGGACAGGGTTTCGATGAGCAGTTCTTC.

The chain has TRBV7-8 and TRBJ2-2; tentatively, D is TRBD1 (5 bases). Trimming took off 1 base at V and 5 bases at J, with 17 bases between the two ends. The CDR3 sequence is 17 residues long. Germline V gene lookup returns CDR1 SGHVS and CDR2 FQNEAQ. The CDR3 sequence is CASSLGVQGGGTGELFF. CDR3 DNA: TGTGCCAGCAGCTTAGGGGTTCAGGGCGGTGGGACCGGGGAGCTGTTTTTT.

A few counts support this clone. The V call is TRBV6-1, the J call TRBJ2-7; D call uncertain. The CDR3 length is 15 residues. Germline CDR1 and CDR2: MNHNS and SASEGT. V shed 6 bases and J shed 4 bases, with 19 bases lying between them. The CDR3 reads CASRGNQEDTYEQYF. The CDR3 DNA reads as TGTGCCAGCAGAGGGAACCAAGAAGATACATACGAGCAGTACTTC.

The V gene is TRBV7-3, the J gene TRBJ2-2, with 8 bases matching TRBD1. V was pared by 5 bases and J by 6 bases, with 2 bases of the junction left unmatched. The CDR3 extends over 13 amino acids. CDR1 is SGHTA and CDR2 is FQGTGA in the germline V gene. CDR3 loop: CASSPRGPGELFF. The DNA of the CDR3 is TGTGCCAGCAGCCCCAGGGGGCCCGGGGAGCTGTTTTTT. Full variable domain (rest looked up from reference TRBV7-3 and TRBJ2-2): GAGVSQTPSNKVTEKGKYVELRCDPISGHTALYWYRQSLGQGPEFLIYFQGTGAADDSGLPNDRFFAVRPEGSVSTLKIQRTERGDSAVYLCASSPRGPGELFFGEGSRLTVL.